Presented here are 30 T cell receptor beta chains from one specimen sequenced in a study of OX40 agonist ivuxolimab in advanced cancers. TCRdb keeps only in-frame clones here, not all; method: immunoSEQ multiplex PCR. Found here are about 83,000 clones, approximately 84% of them singletons; the top ten hold roughly 6.6%. Material: CD4+ or CD8+ T cells sorted from blood, obtained in a trial of the OX40 agonist ivuxolimab. The receptors were sampled from an adult with an advanced solid tumor such as melanoma, head and neck, liver or kidney cancer.

The chain employs TRBV7-9 and TRBJ2-1, with 7 bases matching TRBD2. Trimming at V came to 1 base and at J to 2 bases, leaving 2 bases not matched to a gene. This CDR3 contains 15 residues. Germline CDR1 and CDR2: SEHNR and FQNEAQ (reference sequence). CDR3 loop: CASSLGAGPYNEQFF. The CDR3 DNA reads as TGTGCCAGCAGCTTAGGAGCGGGGCCCTACAATGAGCAGTTCTTC.

The chain has TRBV7-2 and TRBJ1-2; D is unresolved. Germline V gene data show CDR1 as SGHTA and CDR2 as FQGNSA. The CDR3 spans 14 residues. With 1 base removed from V and 2 bases from J, the gap between germline ends came to 8 bases. The CDR3 loop reads CASSLGPQNYGYTF. The CDR3 region has the DNA TGTGCCAGCAGCTTAGGTCCACAGAACTATGGCTACACCTTC.

The chain recombines TRBV6-5 with TRBJ2-7; tentative D call: TRBD1 (5 bases). The CDR3 spans 13 residues. Germline V gene sequence: CDR1 MNHEY, CDR2 SVGAGI. The V gene lost 5 bases and the J gene lost 1 base, with 9 bases spanning the gap. The CDR3 loop reads CASSGDSSYEQYF. CDR3 DNA: TGTGCCAGCAGTGGCGACAGTTCCTACGAGCAGTACTTC.

V usage is TRBV6-1 and J usage is TRBJ2-1; D is uncertain. Germline V gene lookup returns CDR1 MNHNS and CDR2 SASEGT. CDR3 size: 12 residues. V lost 6 bases and J 6 bases, leaving 9 bases between the germline ends. The CDR3 sequence is CASRKVSNEQFF. The CDR3 DNA follows: TGTGCCAGCAGGAAGGTTAGCAATGAGCAGTTCTTC.

This chain links TRBV6-6 with TRBJ2-7, with 7 bases identical to TRBD1. The length of the CDR3 is 16 residues. Trimming took 0 bases from V and 1 from J; bases not matched to a gene: 6. Germline CDR1 MNHNY, CDR2 SVGAGI (reference sequence). This CDR3 is CASSYSGQGDSYEQYF. CDR3 in DNA: TGTGCCAGCAGTTACTCGGGTCAGGGGGATTCCTACGAGCAGTACTTC.

This chain uses TRBV5-1 with TRBJ1-1; possibly TRBD1 for D (5 bases). The V gene's germline CDR1 is SGHRS and CDR2 YFSETQ. V gave up 0 bases and J gave up 0 bases, with 15 bases separating them. The CDR3 runs 17 residues. The CDR3 bases are TGCGCCAGCAGCTTGGGTTGGGGGTTGGGAATGAACACTGAAGCTTTCTTT. Its protein is CASSLGWGLGMNTEAFF. Complete variable domain (other parts from reference TRBV5-1 and TRBJ1-1): KAGVTQTPRYLIKTRGQQVTLSCSPISGHRSVSWYQQTPGQGLQFLFEYFSETQRNKGNFPGRFSGRQFSNSRSEMNVSTLELGDSALYLCASSLGWGLGMNTEAFFGQGTRLTVV.

V and J are TRBV19 and TRBJ1-1, with D unclear. Trimming took off 1 base at V and 5 bases at J, with 11 bases between the two ends. The length of the CDR3 is 14 residues. Germline V CDR1 and CDR2: LNHDA, SQIVND (reference sequence). The CDR3 DNA follows: TGTGCCAGTAGTATAGGGACCCTGAGAACTGAAGCTTTCTTT. This encodes CASSIGTLRTEAFF.

This clone has only one observation. V usage is TRBV2 and J usage is TRBJ1-2; weak D call: TRBD1 (5 bases). This CDR3 is built from 12 residues. Germline V lookup: CDR1 SNHLY, CDR2 FYNNEI. Trimming removed 7 bases at V and 3 bases at J, with 9 bases between. CDR3 nucleotides: TGTGCCAGCAAGGGCAGGGACTATGGCTACACCTTC. Amino acids: CASKGRDYGYTF.

The rearrangement joins TRBV6-5 to TRBJ2-5, with unresolved D. Germline CDR1 reads MNHEY; CDR2 reads SVGAGI. With 1 base removed from V and 5 bases from J, the gap between germline ends came to 11 bases. The CDR3 consists of 14 residues. In nucleotides, the CDR3 is TGTGCCAGCAGTTACTTGGGCCCATGGGAGACCCAGTACTTC. Amino acids: CASSYLGPWETQYF.

This chain links TRBV7-2 with TRBJ2-7, with 8 bases matching TRBD2. Germline loops: CDR1 SGHTA, CDR2 FQGNSA. This CDR3 spans 18 amino acids. The J segment lost 5 bases and the V segment lost 0 bases, leaving 15 bases of the junction unmatched. CDR3 coding DNA: TGTGCCAGCAGCTTAGCCTTTCGTGTCAGGACTAGCATTGACGAGCAGTACTTC. Translating it yields CASSLAFRVRTSIDEQYF.

The genes are TRBV27 and TRBJ2-5, with 7 bases fitting TRBD1. The CDR3 runs to 13 residues. In germline, CDR1 is MNHEY, CDR2 SMNVEV (reference sequence). V lost 2 bases, J lost 4 bases, and 1 base stayed unmatched. The CDR3 nucleotides are TGTGCCAGCAGTTTAAACAGGGGAGAGACCCAGTACTTC. This gives the protein CASSLNRGETQYF.

The chain employs TRBV15 and TRBJ2-5, with D unresolved. The V gene's germline CDR1 is LNHNV and CDR2 YYDKDF (reference sequence). The V end lost 0 bases, the J end lost 5 bases, and 10 bases lay between the germline ends. The CDR3 spans 14 residues. Here the CDR3 reads CATSRDSRPETQYF. The CDR3 DNA sequence: TGTGCCACCAGCAGAGATTCTCGGCCGGAGACCCAGTACTTC.

V is TRBV6-5 and J is TRBJ2-2; TRBD1 aligns across 7 bases. Trimming at V came to 5 bases and at J to 6 bases, leaving 6 bases not matched to a gene. Germline CDR1 reads MNHEY; CDR2 reads SVGAGI. This CDR3 has 14 amino acids. CDR3 loop: CASSTSQGAGELFF. CDR3 bases: TGTGCCAGCAGTACGTCCCAGGGGGCCGGGGAGCTGTTTTTT.

The genes are TRBV7-2 and TRBJ1-5; D is perhaps TRBD1 (5 bases). Trimming removed 6 bases at V and 2 bases at J, with 17 bases between. The V gene's germline CDR1 is SGHTA and CDR2 FQGNSA. The CDR3 length is 16 residues. CDR3 nucleotides: TGTGCCAGCAGACCCCTAGGAGGGGAAGGCAATCAGCCCCAGCATTTT. The encoded protein is CASRPLGGEGNQPQHF.

This clone was picked up a small number of times. The V and J genes are TRBV25-1 and TRBJ1-2; D remains ambiguous. Germline V gene sequence: CDR1 MGHDK, CDR2 SYGVNS. The V end was cut by 2 bases, the J end by 7 bases, with 8 bases between. This CDR3 has 12 residues. The CDR3 sequence is CASSERKGGYTF. In DNA form, the CDR3 reads TGTGCCAGCAGTGAACGAAAGGGTGGCTACACCTTC.

The genes are TRBV9 and TRBJ2-7, with D unclear. V lost 0 bases to trimming and J lost 5 bases, with 15 bases between them. Germline CDR1 reads SGDLS; CDR2 reads YYNGEE. The CDR3 covers 15 residues. The CDR3 DNA reads as TGTGCCAGCAGCGTAGGGCCACCTCCGGAGCACGAGCAGTACTTC. Translated: CASSVGPPPEHEQYF.

The V gene is TRBV11-2, the J gene TRBJ2-3; 11 bases are shared with TRBD2. Trimming took 6 bases from V and 6 from J; bases not matched to a gene: 5. This CDR3 has 14 residues. The V gene's germline CDR1 is SGHAT and CDR2 FQNNGV. The CDR3 loop is CASSSPSGGDTQYF. The CDR3 DNA reads TGTGCCAGCAGTTCACCTAGCGGGGGGGATACGCAGTATTTT.

Here the CDR3 DNA reads TGTGCCAGCTCCCCAAAACCGGACTGGGGGGAGCAGTTCTTC. Amino acid sequence: CASSPKPDWGEQFF. The chain carries TRBV18 and TRBJ2-1; tentatively, D is TRBD1 or TRBD2 (5 bases each). There are 14 residues in the CDR3. Per germline, CDR1 KGHSH and CDR2 LQKENI. Trimming took 6 bases from V and 10 from J, leaving 19 bases between them.

V and J are TRBV18 and TRBJ2-1; TRBD1 aligns across 7 bases. Germline loops: CDR1 KGHSH, CDR2 LQKENI. The junction had 12 bases not matched to a gene; V was cut back by 1 base and J by 0 bases. This CDR3 has 19 amino acids. CDR3 loop: CASSPRTGARSSSYNEQFF. CDR3 sequence (DNA): TGTGCCAGCTCACCACGCACAGGGGCGCGTTCTAGCTCCTACAATGAGCAGTTCTTC.

This chain links TRBV9 with TRBJ2-5, with 8 bases matching TRBD2. The DNA end favors TRBJ2-7, so the J call may be wrong. Per the germline V gene, CDR1 is SGDLS and CDR2 is YYNGEE. This CDR3 has 13 residues. The chain's CDR3 is CASSVSGGYEQYF. The CDR3 nucleotides read TGTGCCAGCAGCGTCTCGGGGGGGTACGAGCAGTACTTC.

This rearrangement joins TRBV15 to TRBJ1-1; no reliable D call. The CDR3 is 13 amino acids. Trimming shortened V by 1 base and J by 6 bases, and 9 bases separated the two germline ends. Germline loops: CDR1 LNHNV, CDR2 YYDKDF (reference sequence). CDR3 nucleotides: TGTGCCACCAGCAGAGGCGGGGTGCCTGAAGCTTTCTTT. Its translation: CATSRGGVPEAFF.

The chain employs TRBV7-9 and TRBJ2-4; D gene uncertain. The germline CDR1 and CDR2 sequences are SEHNR and FQNEAQ (reference sequence). Trimming cost V 4 bases and J 6 bases, with 22 bases left between them. This CDR3 contains 17 residues. CDR3 amino acids: CASSSFRPGPRRNIQYF. The CDR3 DNA is TGTGCCAGCAGCTCGTTCCGCCCGGGCCCTCGAAGAAACATTCAGTACTTC.

In DNA, the CDR3 is TGCAGCGTTGAAGGCAGGGTAGAGACCCAGTACTTC. Protein sequence: CSVEGRVETQYF. The V and J genes are TRBV29-1 and TRBJ2-5, with D possibly TRBD1 on 5 matching bases. This CDR3 is built from 12 residues. The ends were cut back, 1 base at V and 4 bases at J, with 7 bases in the middle. Germline CDR1 is SQVTM and CDR2 is ANQGSEA. The full variable domain, its missing parts supplied by reference TRBV29-1 and TRBJ2-5, is SAVISQKPSRDICQRGTSLTIQCQVDSQVTMMFWYRQQPGQSLTLIATANQGSEATYESGFVIDKFPISRPNLTFSTLTVSNMSPEDSSIYLCSVEGRVETQYFGPGTRLLVL.

This chain links TRBV5-5 with TRBJ2-5; D call uncertain. Per the germline V gene, CDR1 is SGHKS and CDR2 is YYEKEE (reference sequence). V was cut by 3 bases and J by 5 bases, with 8 bases left in between. The CDR3 contains 12 residues. In DNA form, the CDR3 reads TGTGCCAGCAGCTCTCGTGGCGAGACCCAGTACTTC. Translated: CASSSRGETQYF.

The CDR3 DNA reads as TGTGCCAGCGGGGGACTAGCGGGTCTCGAGCAGTTCTTC. It codes for CASGGLAGLEQFF. The chain is built from TRBV6-5 and TRBJ2-1; 12 bases align to TRBD2. The CDR3 contains 13 residues. Germline loops: CDR1 MNHEY, CDR2 SVGAGI. V was clipped by 8 bases and J by 10 bases; unmatched bases: 6.

This clone was found once. The genes are TRBV18 and TRBJ1-2, with D tentatively TRBD1 (5 bases). This CDR3 is built from 14 residues. The germline V gene encodes CDR1 KGHSH and CDR2 LQKENI. V lost 2 bases to trimming and J lost 2 bases, with 9 bases between them. CDR3 amino acids: CASSPGRQNYGYTF. In nucleotides, the CDR3 is TGTGCCAGCTCACCAGGTAGACAGAACTATGGCTACACCTTC.

This clone has only one observation. The V gene is TRBV6-5, the J gene TRBJ2-7, with no clear D. This CDR3 is built from 13 residues. CDR1 and CDR2 (germline): MNHEY, SVGAGI. V lost 2 bases and J lost 2, with 7 bases in between. CDR3 amino acids: CASSYPGTYEQYF. The CDR3 DNA reads as TGTGCCAGCAGTTACCCGGGCACCTACGAGCAGTACTTC.

The V and J genes are TRBV11-2 and TRBJ1-2; 9 nucleotides match TRBD1. V shed 6 bases and J 5 bases; nucleotides not matched to a gene: 7. Germline CDR1 reads SGHAT; CDR2 reads FQNNGV. The CDR3 has 14 amino acids. The CDR3 nucleotides read TGTGCCAGCAGTACAGGGGGCGTAAATTATGGCTACACCTTC. Translating it yields CASSTGGVNYGYTF. Full variable domain (rest looked up from reference TRBV11-2 and TRBJ1-2): EAGVAQSPRYKIIEKRQSVAFWCNPISGHATLYWYQQILGQGPKLLIQFQNNGVVDDSQLPKDRFSAERLKGVDSTLKIQPAKLEDSAVYLCASSTGGVNYGYTFGSGTRLTVV.

This clone was seen a few times. The CDR3 bases are TGTGCCAGCAGTTACTCGGACCGCCTCTGGGAGCTGTTTTTT. It translates to CASSYSDRLWELFF. The chain employs TRBV6-5 and TRBJ2-2; D is ambiguous. The germline CDR1 and CDR2 sequences are MNHEY and SVGAGI. The length of the CDR3 is 14 residues. V lost 0 bases and J lost 9, with 11 bases in between.

A single count supports this clone. This chain links TRBV7-8 with TRBJ1-5, with a weak D call TRBD1 (5 bases). Germline loops: CDR1 SGHVS, CDR2 FQNEAQ. CDR3 length: 12 residues. V was trimmed by 9 bases and J by 1 base, leaving 7 bases between them. In DNA form, the CDR3 reads TGTGCCAGTCGGGGGAGCAATCAGCCCCAGCATTTT. Amino acids: CASRGSNQPQHF. Drawing the rest from reference TRBV7-8 and TRBJ1-5, the complete variable domain is GAGVSQSPRYKVAKRGQDVALRCDPISGHVSLFWYQQALGQGPEFLTYFQNEAQLDKSGLPSDRFFAERPEGSVSTLKIQRTQQEDSAVYLCASRGSNQPQHFGDGTRLSIL.